This TCR beta chain was observed in a study of shared clonotypes between healthy human individuals. Study-wide results and limits: What limited the represented genetic and exposure-history diversity was the small number of donors. Non-shared clonotypes had lower generation probabilities than those shared by all four donors. Memory subsets generally showed smaller estimated richness than naive subsets did.

As regards this clone: Its antigen is undetermined.

Genomic DNA belonging to each subset was distributed in equal measure over several immunoSEQ plates. Some clones are missing from TCRdb's copy, which holds only in-frame ones; the method was immunoSEQ multiplex PCR. The sample lists over 700,000 clones, approximately 77% occurring once. CDR3 length: 16 amino acids. The germline V gene encodes CDR1 MDHEN and CDR2 SYDVKM. The trim removed 9 bases at V and 5 bases at J, leaving 13 bases unmatched. The sequence derives from a woman aged 30 to 39 in good health. The sample comprised memory CD4+ T cells sorted from blood. Noted subset: CD45RA-negative fraction. This rearrangement joins TRBV28 to TRBJ2-1, with 10 bases that match TRBD2. CDR3 nucleotide sequence: TGTGCCAGTCCGAGCACCGGGACTAGCGCTCACAATGAGCAGTTCTTC. It codes for CASPSTGTSAHNEQFF.